These T cell receptor beta chains were read from a single sample in a study of cytomegalovirus exposure and HLA in healthy donors. Method: immunoSEQ multiplex PCR; TCRdb's copy keeps in-frame clones and lacks some. The table includes some 150,000 clones, around 72% detected once. The specimen was PBMCs. The receptors here all came from a man aged 45 to 65 in good health and CMV-seropositive. Each CDR3 is given with its conserved first and last residue. D genes are given only for firm matches. Rows give clone size only sometimes, using once, few, many, or a class for an expanded clone.

clone_size | j_call | d_call | v_call | cdr3_nt | cdr3_aa
once | TRBJ1-1 | TRBD1 | TRBV18 | TGTGCCAGCTCACCTAGTCCGGGACAGGGTTCCACTGAAGCTTTCTTT | CASSPSPGQGSTEAFF
- | TRBJ2-1 | TRBD2 | TRBV6-5 | TGTGCCAGCAGTTATGGCAGGACTAGCAGTTACAATGAGCAGTTCTTC | CASSYGRTSSYNEQFF
few | TRBJ1-2 | - | TRBV6-1 | TGTGCCAGCAGTTATGGGCACGAAGGCACCTTC | CASSYGHEGTF
- | TRBJ2-7 | - | TRBV14 | TGTGCCAGCAGCCAGGGACTGTCTAGTCTCGAGCAGTACTTC | CASSQGLSSLEQYF
once | TRBJ2-2 | - | TRBV6-1 | TGTGCCAGCAGGAGGGACTTAAGCACCGGGGAGCTGTTTTTT | CASRRDLSTGELFF
- | TRBJ2-3 | - | TRBV2 | TGTGCCAGCAGTGATATCGCCATCCGCGACACAGATACGCAGTATTTT | CASSDIAIRDTDTQYF
few | TRBJ1-6 | TRBD1 | TRBV6-5 | TGTGCCAGCAGGGGGACAGCCTATAATTCACCCCTCCACTTT | CASRGTAYNSPLHF
- | TRBJ2-7 | - | TRBV13 | TGTGCCAGCAGTCCCCTGGGCCTCGAGAAGCACGAGCAGTACTTC | CASSPLGLEKHEQYF
few | TRBJ2-7 | - | TRBV10-3 | TGTGCCACGACGGAAGCCCTAGTGGGCGAGCAGTACTTC | CATTEALVGEQYF
few | TRBJ1-1 | TRBD1 | TRBV7-9 | TGTGCCAGCAGCTTACGGGGACAGGGGGCCACTGAAGCTTTCTTT | CASSLRGQGATEAFF
- | TRBJ2-1 | - | TRBV7-8 | TGTGCCAGCAGCTTAGACAGGGTCATTGGGTCTACCTACAATGAGCAGTTCTTC | CASSLDRVIGSTYNEQFF
few | TRBJ1-4 | - | TRBV11-2 | TGTGCCAGCAGCTTAGAAGTAGGGGGAGTGGGAAGAAAACTGTTTTTT | CASSLEVGGVGRKLFF
- | TRBJ2-5 | TRBD2 | TRBV20-1 | TGCAGTGGGACTAGAGAAGAGACCCAGTACTTC | CSGTREETQYF
- | TRBJ2-7 | - | TRBV5-6 | TGTGCCAGCAGCTTCAACAGAGCCTACGAGCAGTACTTC | CASSFNRAYEQYF
- | TRBJ1-5 | - | TRBV6-1 | TGTGCCAGCAGCGTACCCTACCCGGGAAATCAGCCCCAGCATTTT | CASSVPYPGNQPQHF
- | TRBJ2-7 | TRBD1 | TRBV4-1 | TGCGCCAGCAGCCTTGCGGGACAGGGCACGAACGAGCAGTACTTC | CASSLAGQGTNEQYF
- | TRBJ1-1 | TRBD1 | TRBV5-4 | TGTGCCAGCAGCTTCCGGGACAGGCTTGAAGCTTTCTTT | CASSFRDRLEAFF
- | TRBJ1-1 | - | TRBV7-9 | TGTTCCAGCAGCTTAGCGTCGGTCCGGGACTTAGCTTTCTTT | CSSSLASVRDLAFF
- | TRBJ2-2 | TRBD2 | TRBV7-9 | TGTGCCAGCAGCTCCAACCGAGGCGGGGGTGGTGAGTCCGGGGAGCTGTTTTTT | CASSSNRGGGGESGELFF
- | TRBJ2-2 | - | TRBV18 | TGTGCCAGTCACCGGGACACCGGGGAGCTGTTTTTT | CASHRDTGELFF
- | TRBJ2-7 | TRBD2 | TRBV7-3 | TGTGCCAGCAGCCCTCAGGGAGGGAGCGAGCAGTACTTC | CASSPQGGSEQYF
- | TRBJ2-7 | - | TRBV6-5 | TGTGCCAGCAGTGAAGTGCACAGGTTCTACGAGCAGTACTTC | CASSEVHRFYEQYF
- | TRBJ2-5 | TRBD1 | TRBV7-7 | TGTGCTAGCAGCTTAGGACCGGACAGGGGACGCTTACCGAATAAGATTTGGACCCAGTACTTC | CASSLGPDRGRLPNKIWTQYF
- | TRBJ2-1 | - | TRBV29-1 | TGCAGCGTTGCTAGGGGAGGACTCTACAATGAGCAGTTCTTC | CSVARGGLYNEQFF
- | TRBJ1-2 | TRBD1 | TRBV29-1 | TGCAGCGTTGAAGGGGTAGGGGGCGATGGCTACACCTTC | CSVEGVGGDGYTF
- | TRBJ1-2 | - | TRBV20-1 | TGCAGTGCTCTCTCGTCCTATGGCTACACCTTC | CSALSSYGYTF
- | TRBJ1-1 | - | TRBV7-2 | TGTGCCAGCACCGACAACACGAACACTGAAGCTTTCTTT | CASTDNTNTEAFF
- | TRBJ1-2 | TRBD1 | TRBV5-1 | TGCGCCAGCAGCTTGGCAGGGGGCGCCTATGGCTACACCTTC | CASSLAGGAYGYTF
- | TRBJ2-7 | - | TRBV7-9 | TGTGCCAGCAGTTTAACCGGGACTTCATCTCGGGAGCAGTACTTC | CASSLTGTSSREQYF
- | TRBJ2-2 | TRBD1 | TRBV2 | TGTGCCAGCTCCAGGGATCCAGGGGGAAACACCGGGGAGCTGTTTTTT | CASSRDPGGNTGELFF
few | TRBJ2-3 | TRBD2 | TRBV5-5 | TGTGCCAGCAGCTTGGGGCGGGGGGGCACAGATACGCAGTATTTT | CASSLGRGGTDTQYF
- | TRBJ1-3 | TRBD1 | TRBV2 | TGTGCCAGCAGTGTCGGACAGGTTTACTCTGGAAACACCATATATTTT | CASSVGQVYSGNTIYF
- | TRBJ2-7 | - | TRBV6-1 | TGTGCCAGCAGTGAAGTGGAGTTGGTGGAGCAGTACTTC | CASSEVELVEQYF
few | TRBJ1-1 | TRBD1 | TRBV9 | TGTGCCAGCAGCGGGGAACAGGGGGCTTGGACTGAAGCTTTCTTT | CASSGEQGAWTEAFF
- | TRBJ2-5 | TRBD1 | TRBV5-6 | TGTGCCAGCAGCCAACAGGGGTTCACAGAGACCCAGTACTTC | CASSQQGFTETQYF
- | TRBJ1-6 | - | TRBV6-1 | TGTGCCAGCAGTGAAGCCCTCTCACCCCTCCACTTT | CASSEALSPLHF
- | TRBJ2-3 | - | TRBV14 | TGTGCCAGCAGCCAAGACCGAGGGACTGCAGATACGCAGTATTTT | CASSQDRGTADTQYF
few | TRBJ2-2 | - | TRBV10-2 | TGCGCCAGCAGTGAGTCCTACACCGGGGAGCTGTTTTTT | CASSESYTGELFF
- | TRBJ1-2 | - | TRBV27 | TGTGCCGCAGGGTCATACGGGGGAACCGGCTACACCTTC | CAAGSYGGTGYTF
- | TRBJ1-5 | - | TRBV27 | TGTGCCAGCAGTTCCGCGGGGGCAGGCAATCAGCCCCAGCATTTT | CASSSAGAGNQPQHF
- | TRBJ2-1 | TRBD1 | TRBV10-3 | TGTGCCATCAGTGAGTCGACGGGGACAGGATACTACAATGAGCAGTTCTTC | CAISESTGTGYYNEQFF
- | TRBJ2-7 | - | TRBV7-6 | TGTGCCAGCAGCTTAAACGGCTACGAGCAGTACTTC | CASSLNGYEQYF
- | TRBJ2-7 | TRBD1 | TRBV18 | TGTGCCAGCTCAACCGGACAGGGCCTGCTCTACGAGCAGTACTTC | CASSTGQGLLYEQYF
- | TRBJ1-5 | - | TRBV15 | TGTGCCACCAGCAGAGATCGGGGGGTCAATCAGCCCCAGCATTTT | CATSRDRGVNQPQHF
- | TRBJ2-5 | - | TRBV4-1 | TGCGCCAGCAGCCAAGAGGCAGGGTTTGGGACCCAGTACTTC | CASSQEAGFGTQYF